Listed below are T cell receptor beta chains from one sample, sequenced in a study of shared clonotypes between healthy human individuals. Assay: immunoSEQ multiplex PCR; the TCRdb copy retains only in-frame clones and omits some. The profile shows 900,000 to 1,200,000 clones, approximately 78% of them singletons. Sequenced material: memory CD4+ T cells from PBMCs. The receptors come from a man aged 18 to 35 in good health. Some clones in this sample may be carry-over from other donors' samples. CDR3s include the opening cysteine and the closing phenylalanine or tryptophan. D genes are given only for firm matches. Not every row has a clone size; where given, it reads once, few, many or a size class.

size,J,V,D,DNA,CDR3
-,TRBJ2-7,TRBV5-1,-,TGCGCCAGCAGCGGCAACGTCATGAACGGGGAGCAGTACTTC,CASSGNVMNGEQYF
few,TRBJ2-3,TRBV9,TRBD2,TGTGCCAGCAGCGGGGGACTACTTTTCACAGATACGCAGTATTTT,CASSGGLLFTDTQYF
-,TRBJ2-7,TRBV5-5,-,TGTGCCAGCAGCCGCCAAGGGCAGGGTTCCTACGAGCAGTACTTC,CASSRQGQGSYEQYF
-,TRBJ2-7,TRBV18,-,TGTGCCAGCTCATCCATTGGGACACACTACGAGCAGTACTTC,CASSSIGTHYEQYF
-,TRBJ2-7,TRBV30,-,TGTGCCTGGAGTAACTCCTACGAGCAGTACTTC,CAWSNSYEQYF
-,TRBJ1-4,TRBV6-5,TRBD1,TGTGCCAGCAGCTTGACAGGGGCGGATGAAAAACTGTTTTTT,CASSLTGADEKLFF
-,TRBJ2-2,TRBV7-2,-,TGTGCCAGCAGCCTACGACTCGGGGAGCTGTTTTTT,CASSLRLGELFF
-,TRBJ2-5,TRBV6-5,-,TGTGCCAGCAGGCTGACAGGTTTACAAGAGACCCAGTACTTC,CASRLTGLQETQYF
-,TRBJ2-7,TRBV28,TRBD1,TGTGCCAGCAGTACCGGAGGACAGGTAACCTACGAGCAGTACTTC,CASSTGGQVTYEQYF
-,TRBJ2-3,TRBV18,TRBD2,TGTGCCAGCTCGTCCATAGCGGGAGGCGAAGATACGCAGTATTTT,CASSSIAGGEDTQYF
few,TRBJ1-2,TRBV28,TRBD1,TGTGCCAGCACCCCAACGGCAGGGGGAGGCTACACCTTC,CASTPTAGGGYTF
-,TRBJ2-5,TRBV5-1,-,TGCGCCAGCAGCTTGGCCGCAGGGCGGGAGACCCAGTACTTC,CASSLAAGRETQYF
few,TRBJ2-5,TRBV6-5,-,TGTGCCAGCAGTTCCAACCACCGGACCCAGTACTTC,CASSSNHRTQYF
-,TRBJ2-5,TRBV6-5,TRBD1,TGTGCCAGCAGTCAGACAGGGGGGGTTCAAGAGACCCAGTACTTC,CASSQTGGVQETQYF
-,TRBJ2-1,TRBV5-1,TRBD2,TGCGCCAGCAGCTTAGGTTCTAGCGGGAGGGCCGAGCAGTTCTTC,CASSLGSSGRAEQFF
once,TRBJ2-7,TRBV15,TRBD2,TGTGCCACCAGCAGAGCCACCGGGACTAGAAGCGAGCAGTACTTC,CATSRATGTRSEQYF
once,TRBJ1-2,TRBV5-1,-,TGCGCCAGCAGCTTGAAGGACTCCAATAACTATGGCTACACCTTC,CASSLKDSNNYGYTF
-,TRBJ2-1,TRBV28,TRBD2,TGTGCCAGCAATGTACTAGCGGGAGGGAACCATGAGCAGTTCTTC,CASNVLAGGNHEQFF
-,TRBJ2-7,TRBV15,TRBD2,TGTGCCACCAGCCTCCGAATAGGGACTAGCGGGAGTTACGAGCAGTACTTC,CATSLRIGTSGSYEQYF
-,TRBJ2-7,TRBV7-8,-,TGTGCCAGCAGCTTGGCCCGGAACTCCTACGAGCAGTACTTC,CASSLARNSYEQYF
-,TRBJ2-5,TRBV5-1,-,TGCGCCAGCAGCTTACGGCAAGAGACCCAGTACTTC,CASSLRQETQYF
-,TRBJ2-3,TRBV5-4,TRBD2,TGTGCCACCGCGGGGGACTTCACAGATACGCAGTATTTT,CATAGDFTDTQYF
-,TRBJ1-1,TRBV19,TRBD1,TGTGCCAGTAGTCTGCCCCTCAGGGGGTCGGGGATGAACACTGAAGCTTTCTTT,CASSLPLRGSGMNTEAFF
-,TRBJ2-7,TRBV7-2,-,TGTGCCAGCAGCTTAATTTCGGGCGGCCCTTTTTACGAGCAGTACTTC,CASSLISGGPFYEQYF
-,TRBJ2-2,TRBV18,TRBD1,TGTGCCAGCTCACCTCGACAGGGGGCGATGACCGGGGAGCTGTTTTTT,CASSPRQGAMTGELFF
-,TRBJ2-1,TRBV6-5,-,TGTGCCAGCAGTTACTATTGGACTGGTGAGCAGTTCTTC,CASSYYWTGEQFF
-,TRBJ2-1,TRBV18,-,TGTGCCAGCTCACCGGCCTCGGGGGTTGAGCAGTTCTTC,CASSPASGVEQFF
-,TRBJ2-1,TRBV2,-,TGTGCCAGCAGCCCAGTCGCCTATCCGGCGTTCTTC,CASSPVAYPAFF
-,TRBJ1-1,TRBV9,-,TGTGCCAGCAGCGTAGGGACGACCCAGTTAAACACTGAAGCTTTCTTT,CASSVGTTQLNTEAFF
few,TRBJ1-4,TRBV7-2,-,TGTGCCAGCAGCTTAGCCCGTAATGAAAAACTGTTTTTT,CASSLARNEKLFF
-,TRBJ2-1,TRBV9,-,TGTGCCAGCACTAGCATGGTAAACAATGAGCAGTTCTTC,CASTSMVNNEQFF
once,TRBJ1-1,TRBV28,TRBD1,TGTGCCAGCAGTTCTGACAGGGGGCGCACTGAAGCTTTCTTT,CASSSDRGRTEAFF
-,TRBJ2-5,TRBV7-8,-,TGTGCCAGCAGCTTAGCAGGTTTTTTGGGGGAGACCCAGTACTTC,CASSLAGFLGETQYF
-,TRBJ2-7,TRBV7-2,-,TGTGCCAGCAGCTTAGGACAGGCGTTCTACGAGCAGTACTTC,CASSLGQAFYEQYF
-,TRBJ2-1,TRBV29-1,TRBD2,TGCAGCGCTTCCAGGACTAGCGGGGTGCAGTTCTTC,CSASRTSGVQFF
-,TRBJ1-2,TRBV2,-,TGTGCCAGCAGTAGGGCAAAACCTCATGGCTACACCTTC,CASSRAKPHGYTF
-,TRBJ2-6,TRBV25-1,-,TGTGCCAGCAGTTCGACCCAGGGCTCTGGGGCCAACGTCCTGACTTTC,CASSSTQGSGANVLTF
-,TRBJ1-2,TRBV5-8,-,TGTGCCAGCAGGCTGACCGGGGCCCATGGCTACACCTTC,CASRLTGAHGYTF
-,TRBJ1-3,TRBV15,-,TGTGCCACCAGCAGAGCTGGCGGAGACACTGGAAACACCATATATTTT,CATSRAGGDTGNTIYF
-,TRBJ2-1,TRBV11-2,-,TGTGCCAGCAGCTTAATAGGCAATGAGCAGTTCTTC,CASSLIGNEQFF
-,TRBJ2-5,TRBV30,TRBD2,TGTGCCTGGAGTGTAGGTGGGGGGGGGACCCAGTACTTC,CAWSVGGGGTQYF
-,TRBJ2-1,TRBV5-1,TRBD2,TGCGCCAGCAGCCCGCGGACTAGCGGGAGATCCTACAATGAGCAGTTCTTC,CASSPRTSGRSYNEQFF
-,TRBJ1-4,TRBV19,TRBD1,TGTGCCAGTAAGGGTTCCGGGACAGCCTTTTCAACTAATGAAAAACTGTTTTTT,CASKGSGTAFSTNEKLFF
-,TRBJ2-7,TRBV27,-,TGTGCCAGCAGGGGGGCGGACGTAGAGTACGAGCAGTACTTC,CASRGADVEYEQYF
-,TRBJ2-3,TRBV30,-,TGTGCCTGGAGTCTCGAACCGACAGATACGCAGTATTTT,CAWSLEPTDTQYF
-,TRBJ2-5,TRBV20-1,-,TGCAGTGCTACTAGCCAAGAGACCCAGTACTTC,CSATSQETQYF
-,TRBJ2-7,TRBV7-2,-,TGTGCCAGCAGCCCGCATAGACCCCGGACCTTTTACGAGCAGTACTTC,CASSPHRPRTFYEQYF
-,TRBJ2-3,TRBV11-1,-,TGTGCCAGCAGAGCTCCGCGGGCAGATACGCAGTATTTT,CASRAPRADTQYF
-,TRBJ1-5,TRBV6-5,TRBD1,TGTGCATCGTCGGCCGGGACAGGGGGCAATCAGCCCCAGCATTTT,CASSAGTGGNQPQHF
-,TRBJ2-7,TRBV5-1,TRBD2,TGCGCCAGCAGCTTGGGACTAGCGGGAGGGACTGAGCAGTACTTC,CASSLGLAGGTEQYF
-,TRBJ2-3,TRBV5-4,TRBD2,TGTGCCAGCAGGACTAGCGAACCGACAGATACGCAGTATTTT,CASRTSEPTDTQYF
-,TRBJ2-1,TRBV5-1,-,TGCGCCAGCAGCTTGGTAGTAGAAAGCAATGAGCAGTTCTTC,CASSLVVESNEQFF